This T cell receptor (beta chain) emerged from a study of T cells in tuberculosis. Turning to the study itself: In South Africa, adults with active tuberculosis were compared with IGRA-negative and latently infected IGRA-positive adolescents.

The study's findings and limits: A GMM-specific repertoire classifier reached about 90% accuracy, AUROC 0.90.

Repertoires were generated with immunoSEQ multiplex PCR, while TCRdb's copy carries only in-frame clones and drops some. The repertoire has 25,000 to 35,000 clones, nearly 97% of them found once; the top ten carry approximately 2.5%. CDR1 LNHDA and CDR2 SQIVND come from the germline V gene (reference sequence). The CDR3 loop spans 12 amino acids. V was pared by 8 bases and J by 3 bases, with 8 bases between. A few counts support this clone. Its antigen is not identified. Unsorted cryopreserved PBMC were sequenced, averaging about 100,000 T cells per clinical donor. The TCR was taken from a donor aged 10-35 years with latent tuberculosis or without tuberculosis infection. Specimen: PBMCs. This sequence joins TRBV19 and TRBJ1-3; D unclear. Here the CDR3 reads CASRLLGNTIYF. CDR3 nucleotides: TGTGCCAGTCGACTCCTTGGAAACACCATATATTTT. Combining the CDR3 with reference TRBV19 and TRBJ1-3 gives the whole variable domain DGGITQSPKYLFRKEGQNVTLSCEQNLNHDAMYWYRQDPGQGLRLIYYSQIVNDFQKGDIAEGYSVSREKKESFPLTVTSAQKNPTAFYLCASRLLGNTIYFGEGSWLTVV.